The rows below give T cell receptor beta chains drawn from one sample of a study of OX40 agonist ivuxolimab in advanced cancers. Only in-frame clones appear in the TCRdb table, and some are missing; sequencing was by immunoSEQ multiplex PCR. The data show roughly 34,000 clones, with less than 80% seen just once and about 10% held by the top ten. The sample here was CD4+ or CD8+ T cells sorted from blood, taken in a trial of the OX40 agonist ivuxolimab. The receptors stem from an adult with an advanced solid tumor such as melanoma, head and neck, liver or kidney cancer. Each CDR3 is given with its conserved first and last residue. The order of the fields is clone size, V gene, D gene, J gene, CDR3 protein, CDR3 DNA. A D gene is named only where the DNA matches it firmly. The listing skips clone size in some rows; elsewhere it reads once, few, many or a size class.

abundance: .
v_gene: TRBV30
d_gene: .
j_gene: TRBJ1-3
CDR3aa: CAWSVHFPVYSGNTIYF
CDR3nt: TGTGCCTGGAGTGTACATTTCCCGGTATACTCTGGAAACACCATATATTTT

abundance: .
v_gene: TRBV28
d_gene: TRBD1
j_gene: TRBJ2-1
CDR3aa: CASSSTGTGGYNEQFF
CDR3nt: TGTGCCAGCAGCAGTACCGGGACAGGAGGTTACAATGAGCAGTTCTTC

abundance: .
v_gene: TRBV5-1
d_gene: .
j_gene: TRBJ1-2
CDR3aa: CASSLGPGQLNYGYTF
CDR3nt: TGCGCCAGCAGCTTGGGCCCCGGACAGCTTAACTATGGCTACACCTTC

abundance: .
v_gene: TRBV5-5
d_gene: .
j_gene: TRBJ1-2
CDR3aa: CASSLKPLNYGYTF
CDR3nt: TGTGCCAGCAGCTTGAAACCGCTTAACTATGGCTACACCTTC

abundance: few
v_gene: TRBV5-5
d_gene: .
j_gene: TRBJ2-3
CDR3aa: CASSLEWRGGPGTDTQYF
CDR3nt: TGTGCCAGCAGCTTGGAGTGGCGGGGAGGCCCGGGCACAGATACGCAGTATTTT

abundance: .
v_gene: TRBV7-9
d_gene: .
j_gene: TRBJ2-2
CDR3aa: CASSHWGVPGELFF
CDR3nt: TGTGCCAGCAGCCATTGGGGGGTTCCCGGGGAGCTGTTTTTT

abundance: .
v_gene: TRBV5-1
d_gene: .
j_gene: TRBJ2-2
CDR3aa: CASSLAEATGELFF
CDR3nt: TGCGCCAGCAGCTTGGCCGAGGCGACCGGGGAGCTGTTTTTT

abundance: .
v_gene: TRBV5-6
d_gene: .
j_gene: TRBJ2-2
CDR3aa: CASSRSRTGELFF
CDR3nt: TGTGCCAGCAGTCGGAGTCGGACCGGGGAGCTGTTTTTT

abundance: few
v_gene: TRBV6-5
d_gene: TRBD1
j_gene: TRBJ1-2
CDR3aa: CASSYATGGTYGYTF
CDR3nt: TGTGCCAGCAGTTACGCTACAGGGGGCACCTATGGCTACACCTTC

abundance: .
v_gene: TRBV30
d_gene: TRBD2
j_gene: TRBJ2-3
CDR3aa: CAWIPTGGPDTQYF
CDR3nt: TGTGCCTGGATACCAACGGGGGGGCCAGATACGCAGTATTTT

abundance: .
v_gene: TRBV6-5
d_gene: .
j_gene: TRBJ2-1
CDR3aa: CASSYSKGVGWDEQFF
CDR3nt: TGTGCCAGCAGTTACTCGAAGGGGGTAGGTTGGGATGAGCAGTTCTTC

abundance: .
v_gene: TRBV28
d_gene: .
j_gene: TRBJ2-1
CDR3aa: CASSSMAPGSYNEQFF
CDR3nt: TGTGCCAGCAGTTCTATGGCTCCGGGGTCTTACAATGAGCAGTTCTTC

abundance: .
v_gene: TRBV7-9
d_gene: .
j_gene: TRBJ1-1
CDR3aa: CASSWDGNTEAFF
CDR3nt: TGTGCCAGCAGCTGGGACGGGAACACTGAAGCTTTCTTT

abundance: .
v_gene: TRBV30
d_gene: .
j_gene: TRBJ1-2
CDR3aa: CAWSEQPFYGYTF
CDR3nt: TGTGCCTGGAGTGAACAGCCTTTCTATGGCTACACCTTC

abundance: few
v_gene: TRBV5-1
d_gene: TRBD2
j_gene: TRBJ2-7
CDR3aa: CASSLGTSGGHTYEQYF
CDR3nt: TGCGCCAGCAGCTTGGGGACTAGCGGGGGCCATACCTACGAGCAGTACTTC

abundance: .
v_gene: TRBV5-1
d_gene: TRBD2
j_gene: TRBJ2-1
CDR3aa: CASSPRGAGGSEQFF
CDR3nt: TGCGCCAGCAGCCCCCGCGGAGCGGGGGGGAGTGAGCAGTTCTTC

abundance: .
v_gene: TRBV10-3
d_gene: .
j_gene: TRBJ1-1
CDR3aa: CAISEGETPNTEAFF
CDR3nt: TGTGCCATCAGTGAGGGCGAGACGCCGAACACTGAAGCTTTCTTT

abundance: .
v_gene: TRBV6-5
d_gene: .
j_gene: TRBJ2-7
CDR3aa: CASSKRTGGSEQYF
CDR3nt: TGTGCCAGCAGTAAGAGGACAGGAGGGAGCGAGCAGTACTTC

abundance: medium-sized
v_gene: TRBV10-3
d_gene: .
j_gene: TRBJ1-5
CDR3aa: CAIGTDSNQPQHF
CDR3nt: TGTGCCATCGGGACCGATAGCAATCAGCCCCAGCATTTT

abundance: .
v_gene: TRBV6-5
d_gene: .
j_gene: TRBJ1-5
CDR3aa: CASSYRSNQPQHF
CDR3nt: TGTGCCAGCAGTTACCGTAGCAATCAGCCCCAGCATTTT

abundance: .
v_gene: TRBV5-6
d_gene: .
j_gene: TRBJ2-1
CDR3aa: CASSLEERMYNEQFF
CDR3nt: TGTGCCAGCAGCTTGGAGGAGCGGATGTACAATGAGCAGTTCTTC

abundance: .
v_gene: TRBV9
d_gene: .
j_gene: TRBJ2-7
CDR3aa: CASSVESPGNFDSVKRVTYEQYF
CDR3nt: TGTGCCAGCAGCGTAGAGTCCCCAGGCAACTTTGACAGCGTCAAGCGGGTAACCTACGAGCAGTACTTC

abundance: .
v_gene: TRBV9
d_gene: .
j_gene: TRBJ1-2
CDR3aa: CASSVGRRGLYGYTF
CDR3nt: TGTGCCAGCAGCGTAGGCAGGCGGGGGCTCTATGGCTACACCTTC

abundance: .
v_gene: TRBV11-2
d_gene: .
j_gene: TRBJ2-5
CDR3aa: CASSFLGGDGETQYF
CDR3nt: TGTGCCAGCAGCTTCCTAGGCGGTGACGGGGAGACCCAGTACTTC

abundance: once
v_gene: TRBV18
d_gene: TRBD1
j_gene: TRBJ1-2
CDR3aa: CASSTRDRDKGYTF
CDR3nt: TGTGCCAGCTCAACCCGGGACAGGGACAAGGGCTACACCTTC

abundance: .
v_gene: TRBV18
d_gene: .
j_gene: TRBJ2-7
CDR3aa: CASSPTGQPYEQYF
CDR3nt: TGTGCCAGCTCACCAACCGGACAACCCTACGAGCAGTACTTC

abundance: .
v_gene: TRBV7-9
d_gene: TRBD1
j_gene: TRBJ1-2
CDR3aa: CASSLEAGGYGYTF
CDR3nt: TGTGCCAGCAGCTTAGAGGCAGGGGGGTATGGCTACACCTTC

abundance: .
v_gene: TRBV30
d_gene: .
j_gene: TRBJ1-3
CDR3aa: CAWSTGSGNTIYF
CDR3nt: TGTGCCTGGAGTACGGGCTCTGGAAACACCATATATTTT

abundance: .
v_gene: TRBV5-4
d_gene: .
j_gene: TRBJ1-2
CDR3aa: CASSLEPGTIDYGYTF
CDR3nt: TGTGCCAGCAGCTTGGAGCCGGGAACCATCGACTATGGCTACACCTTC

abundance: .
v_gene: TRBV9
d_gene: TRBD2
j_gene: TRBJ2-2
CDR3aa: CASSVGTSGGARVDTGELFF
CDR3nt: TGTGCCAGCAGCGTCGGGACTAGCGGGGGGGCCCGGGTCGACACCGGGGAGCTGTTTTTT

abundance: once
v_gene: TRBV5-1
d_gene: .
j_gene: TRBJ2-7
CDR3aa: CASSVGTAASYEQYF
CDR3nt: TGCGCCAGCAGCGTCGGGACCGCAGCCTCCTACGAGCAGTACTTC

abundance: .
v_gene: TRBV27
d_gene: .
j_gene: TRBJ2-1
CDR3aa: CASSQLNRDEQFF
CDR3nt: TGTGCCAGCAGTCAACTAAACAGGGATGAGCAGTTCTTC

abundance: .
v_gene: TRBV11-2
d_gene: TRBD1
j_gene: TRBJ1-2
CDR3aa: CASSSRTGDPKGYTF
CDR3nt: TGTGCCAGCAGCTCCCGGACAGGCGACCCTAAGGGCTACACCTTC

abundance: .
v_gene: TRBV6-1
d_gene: .
j_gene: TRBJ1-5
CDR3aa: CASTRQAVWGPQHF
CDR3nt: TGTGCCAGCACCCGCCAGGCAGTTTGGGGGCCCCAGCATTTT

abundance: once
v_gene: TRBV5-1
d_gene: .
j_gene: TRBJ2-5
CDR3aa: CASSLFEETQYF
CDR3nt: TGCGCCAGCAGCTTATTCGAAGAGACCCAGTACTTC

abundance: .
v_gene: TRBV10-3
d_gene: .
j_gene: TRBJ2-3
CDR3aa: CAIKPPGVPDTQYF
CDR3nt: TGTGCCATCAAGCCCCCAGGGGTCCCAGATACGCAGTATTTT

abundance: .
v_gene: TRBV7-8
d_gene: .
j_gene: TRBJ1-5
CDR3aa: CASSLAGGAGPDQPQHF
CDR3nt: TGTGCCAGCAGCTTAGCCGGGGGGGCGGGGCCGGATCAGCCCCAGCATTTT